The entry below gives a single T cell receptor (beta chain) sequence along with its context. What it binds is unknown. A 5'RACE reaction primed in the constant segment made cDNA libraries of TCR alpha and TCR beta, and these carried sample barcodes and UMIs. From the 5' RACE reads, TCRdb called clonotypes with MiXCR, one entry per CDR3 protein. In the table there are 110,000 to 150,000 distinct CDR3 sequences, 20% to 25% of which are singletons. This sample was taken from a study of T-cell memory formation after mild COVID-19. At the level of the study: The TCR clusters were mostly specific to one donor.

General study findings and limits: Whereas later expanders leaned CD4+, clones contracting day 15 to 85 showed a balanced CD4/CD8 makeup.

CDR3 length: 16 amino acids. The trim removed 0 bases at V and 2 bases at J, leaving 4 bases unmatched. Germline V gene sequence: CDR1 SGDLS, CDR2 YYNGEE. The chain uses TRBV9 and TRBJ2-1; 8 bases line up with TRBD2. The sequencing sample was made of PBMCs or a T cell subset sorted from them (not recorded which). This receptor was obtained from an adult woman who had mild COVID-19 (a few samples of this study predate the infection). Cell type and time point are not known. The CDR3 spells CASSVGGSGAYNEQFF. DNA of the CDR3: TGTGCCAGCAGCGTAGGCGGTAGCGGGGCCTACAATGAGCAGTTCTTC.